This T cell receptor beta chain was sequenced during a study of T cell clonality in common variable immunodeficiency. The protocol was immunoSEQ multiplex PCR, while the TCRdb copy is restricted to in-frame clones and leaves out a portion. The specimen has about 5,300 clones, none found just once. This clone was counted between two and nine times. Antigen unknown. The read ends 3 residues early relative to the CDR3; the germline J gene fills the gap. Replacement immunoglobulin had been given to every CVID subject for at least one year. Study-wide results and caveats: CVID patient heterogeneity limited repertoire-clinical complication correlations. Common variable immunodeficiency TCR beta sequences reportedly had fewer deletions and N-nucleotide insertions.

The CDR3 has 15 amino acids. Per the germline V gene, CDR1 is DFQATT and CDR2 is SNEGSKA (reference sequence). V was clipped by 1 base and J by 1 base, with 12 bases between them. The rearrangement uses TRBV20-1 and TRBJ2-3, with a possible D match to TRBD1 (6 bases). This clonotype originated in a human donor with common variable immunodeficiency. The sample comprised peripheral blood mononuclear cells. CDR3: CSARAPGQRTDTQYF. The sequenced CDR3 bases are TGCAGTGCTAGAGCGCCGGGACAACGCACAGATACG.